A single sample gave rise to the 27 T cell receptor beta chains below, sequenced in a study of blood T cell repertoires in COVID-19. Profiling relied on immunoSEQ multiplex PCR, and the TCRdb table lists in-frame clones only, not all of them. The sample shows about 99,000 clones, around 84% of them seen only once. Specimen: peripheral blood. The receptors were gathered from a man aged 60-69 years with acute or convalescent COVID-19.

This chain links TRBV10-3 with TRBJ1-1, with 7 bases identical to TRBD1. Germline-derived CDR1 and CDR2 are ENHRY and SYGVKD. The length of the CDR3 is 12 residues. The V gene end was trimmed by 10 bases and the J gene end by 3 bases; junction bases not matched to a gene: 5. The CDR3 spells CATTGVDTEAFF. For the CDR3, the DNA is TGTGCCACCACAGGGGTAGACACTGAAGCTTTCTTT.

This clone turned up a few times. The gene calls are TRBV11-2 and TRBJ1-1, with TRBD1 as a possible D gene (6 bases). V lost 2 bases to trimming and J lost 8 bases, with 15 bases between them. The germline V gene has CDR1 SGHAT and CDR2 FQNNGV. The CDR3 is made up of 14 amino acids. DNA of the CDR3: TGTGCCAGCAGCTTAACTACAGGGTTGGGAGAAGCTTTCTTT. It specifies CASSLTTGLGEAFF.

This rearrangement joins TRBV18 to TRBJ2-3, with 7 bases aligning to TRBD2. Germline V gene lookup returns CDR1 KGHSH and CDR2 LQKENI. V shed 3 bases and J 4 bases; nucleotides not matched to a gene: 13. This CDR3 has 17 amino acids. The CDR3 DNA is TGTGCCAGCTCACCCGTGAGGGCCGAGCGGGAAGCAGATACGCAGTATTTT. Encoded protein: CASSPVRAEREADTQYF.

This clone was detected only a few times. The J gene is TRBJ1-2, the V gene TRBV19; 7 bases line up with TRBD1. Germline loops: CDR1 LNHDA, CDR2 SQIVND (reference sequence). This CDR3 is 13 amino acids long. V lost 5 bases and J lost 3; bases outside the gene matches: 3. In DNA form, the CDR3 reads TGTGCCAGTAGTTACAGGGGTGACTATGGCTACACCTTC. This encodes CASSYRGDYGYTF.

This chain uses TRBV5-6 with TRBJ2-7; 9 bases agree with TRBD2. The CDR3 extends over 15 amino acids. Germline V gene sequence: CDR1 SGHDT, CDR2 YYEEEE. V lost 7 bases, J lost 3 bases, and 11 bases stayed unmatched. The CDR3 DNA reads TGTGCCAGCTCTCCACTAGCGGGCAACAGCTACGAGCAGTACTTC. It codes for CASSPLAGNSYEQYF.

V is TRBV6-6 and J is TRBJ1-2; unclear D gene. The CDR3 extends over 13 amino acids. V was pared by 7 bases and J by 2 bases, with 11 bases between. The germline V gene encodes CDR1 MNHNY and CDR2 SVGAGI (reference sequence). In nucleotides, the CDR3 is TGTGCCAGCACTCGCGGAGGGAACTATGGCTACACCTTC. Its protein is CASTRGGNYGYTF.

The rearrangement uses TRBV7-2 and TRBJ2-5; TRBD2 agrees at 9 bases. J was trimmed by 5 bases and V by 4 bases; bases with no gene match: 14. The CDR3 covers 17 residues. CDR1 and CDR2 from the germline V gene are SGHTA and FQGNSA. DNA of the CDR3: TGTGCCAGCAGCTCCAGTTTAGCGGGAGCAAGTTTGGAGACCCAGTACTTC. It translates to CASSSSLAGASLETQYF. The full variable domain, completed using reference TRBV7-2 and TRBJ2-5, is GAGVSQSPSNKVTEKGKDVELRCDPISGHTALYWYRQSLGQGLEFLIYFQGNSAPDKSGLPSDRFSAERTGGSVSTLTIQRTQQEDSAVYLCASSSSLAGASLETQYFGPGTRLLVL.

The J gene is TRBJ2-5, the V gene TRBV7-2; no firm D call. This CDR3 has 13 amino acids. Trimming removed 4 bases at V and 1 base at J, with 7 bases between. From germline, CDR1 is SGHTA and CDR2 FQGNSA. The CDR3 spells CASSSYIQETQYF. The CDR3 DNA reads TGTGCCAGCAGCTCATACATCCAAGAGACCCAGTACTTC.

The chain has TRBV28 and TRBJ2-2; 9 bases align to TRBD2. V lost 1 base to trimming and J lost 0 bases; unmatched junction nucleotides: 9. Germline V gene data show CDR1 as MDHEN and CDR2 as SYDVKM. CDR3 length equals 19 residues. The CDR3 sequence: CASSLFGRLAGSNTGELFF. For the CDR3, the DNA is TGTGCCAGCAGTTTATTCGGGCGGCTAGCGGGATCGAACACCGGGGAGCTGTTTTTT.

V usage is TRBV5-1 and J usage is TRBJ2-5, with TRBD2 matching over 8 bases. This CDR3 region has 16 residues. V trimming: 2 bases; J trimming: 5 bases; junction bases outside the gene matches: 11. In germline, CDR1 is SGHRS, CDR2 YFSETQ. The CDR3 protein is CASSLNPAGEGETQYF. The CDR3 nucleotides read TGCGCCAGCAGCTTAAATCCAGCGGGAGAGGGGGAGACCCAGTACTTC.

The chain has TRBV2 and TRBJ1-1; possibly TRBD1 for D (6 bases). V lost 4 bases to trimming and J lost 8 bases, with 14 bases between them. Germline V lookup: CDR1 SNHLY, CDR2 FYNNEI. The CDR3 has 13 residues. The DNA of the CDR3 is TGTGCCAGCAGTGGGGGGGGGCATCGGGAAGCTTTCTTT. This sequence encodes CASSGGGHREAFF.

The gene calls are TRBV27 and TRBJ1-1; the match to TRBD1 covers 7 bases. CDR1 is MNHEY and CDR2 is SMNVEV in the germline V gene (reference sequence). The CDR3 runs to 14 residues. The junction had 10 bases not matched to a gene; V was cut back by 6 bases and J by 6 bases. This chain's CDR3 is CASRIRQGRSEAFF. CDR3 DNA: TGTGCCAGCAGAATTCGACAGGGTCGATCTGAAGCTTTCTTT.

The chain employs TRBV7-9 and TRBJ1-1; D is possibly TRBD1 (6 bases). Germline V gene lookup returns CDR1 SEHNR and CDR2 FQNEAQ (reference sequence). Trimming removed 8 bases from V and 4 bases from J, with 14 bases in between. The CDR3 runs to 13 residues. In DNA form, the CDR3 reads TGTGCCAGCGGGGTAACAGGGTTCACTGAAGCTTTCTTT. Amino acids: CASGVTGFTEAFF. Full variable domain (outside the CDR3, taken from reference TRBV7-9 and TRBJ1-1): DTGVSQNPRHKITKRGQNVTFRCDPISEHNRLYWYRQTLGQGPEFLTYFQNEAQLEKSRLLSDRFSAERPKGSFSTLEIQRTEQGDSAMYLCASGVTGFTEAFFGQGTRLTVV.

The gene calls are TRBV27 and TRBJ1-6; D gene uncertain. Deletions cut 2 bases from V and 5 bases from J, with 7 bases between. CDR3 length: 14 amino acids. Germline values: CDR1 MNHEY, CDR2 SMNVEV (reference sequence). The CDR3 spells CASSLMLNNSPLHF. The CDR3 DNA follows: TGTGCCAGCAGTTTAATGTTAAATAATTCACCCCTCCACTTT.

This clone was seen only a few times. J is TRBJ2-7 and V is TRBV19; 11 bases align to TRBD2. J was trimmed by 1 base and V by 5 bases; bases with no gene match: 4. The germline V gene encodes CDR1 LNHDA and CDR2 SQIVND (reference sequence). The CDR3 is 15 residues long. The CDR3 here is CASSGASGRSYEQYF. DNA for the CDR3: TGTGCCAGTAGTGGGGCTAGCGGGAGGTCCTACGAGCAGTACTTC.

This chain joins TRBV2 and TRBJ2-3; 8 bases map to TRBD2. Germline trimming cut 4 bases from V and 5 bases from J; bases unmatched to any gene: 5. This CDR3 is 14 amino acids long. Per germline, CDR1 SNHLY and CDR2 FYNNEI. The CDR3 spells CASSVGGGGDTQYF. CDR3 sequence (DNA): TGTGCCAGCAGTGTCGGGGGGGGAGGAGATACGCAGTATTTT.

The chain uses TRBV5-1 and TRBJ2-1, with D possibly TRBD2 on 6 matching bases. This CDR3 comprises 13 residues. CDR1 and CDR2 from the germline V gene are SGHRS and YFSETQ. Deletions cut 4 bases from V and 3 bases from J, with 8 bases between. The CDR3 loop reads CASSRDFYNEQFF. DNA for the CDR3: TGCGCCAGCAGCCGGGACTTCTACAATGAGCAGTTCTTC.

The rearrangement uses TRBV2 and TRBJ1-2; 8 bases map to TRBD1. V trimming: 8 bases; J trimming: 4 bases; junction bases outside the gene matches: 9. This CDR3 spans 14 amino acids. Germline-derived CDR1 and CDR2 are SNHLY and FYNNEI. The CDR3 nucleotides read TGTGCCAGCCATACCTCCGGGACAGGCTATGGCTACACCTTC. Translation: CASHTSGTGYGYTF.

This CDR3 reads CATHPSGSADTQYF. CDR3 DNA sequence: TGTGCCACCCATCCTAGCGGGAGTGCAGATACGCAGTATTTT. The rearrangement uses TRBV24-1 and TRBJ2-3, with 10 bases fitting TRBD2. CDR1 and CDR2 (germline): KGHDR, SFDVKD. The CDR3 contains 14 residues. V trimming: 9 bases; J trimming: 4 bases; junction bases outside the gene matches: 6.

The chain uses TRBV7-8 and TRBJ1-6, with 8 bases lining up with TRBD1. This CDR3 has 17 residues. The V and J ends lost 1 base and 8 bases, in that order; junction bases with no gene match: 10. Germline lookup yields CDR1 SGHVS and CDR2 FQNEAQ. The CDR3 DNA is TGTGCCAGCAGCTTAGTGTCAGGGGGCAGATTCGATTCACCCCTCCACTTT. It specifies CASSLVSGGRFDSPLHF.

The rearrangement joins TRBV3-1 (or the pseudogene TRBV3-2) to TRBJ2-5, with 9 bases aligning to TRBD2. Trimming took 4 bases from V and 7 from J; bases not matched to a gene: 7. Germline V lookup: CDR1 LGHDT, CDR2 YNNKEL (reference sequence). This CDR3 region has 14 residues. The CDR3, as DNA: TGTGCCAGCAGCCCAGCGGGGGGATCCGGGACCCAGTACTTC. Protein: CASSPAGGSGTQYF.

CDR3: CASSQSPASGYNEQFF. Here the CDR3 DNA reads TGTGCCAGCAGCCAGTCTCCAGCCTCAGGGTACAATGAGCAGTTCTTC. The V gene is TRBV4-2, the J gene TRBJ2-1, with D maybe TRBD1 (5 bases). This CDR3 is 16 amino acids long. Deletions cut 3 bases from V and 4 bases from J, with 16 bases between. The germline V gene encodes CDR1 LGHNA and CDR2 YNFKEQ.

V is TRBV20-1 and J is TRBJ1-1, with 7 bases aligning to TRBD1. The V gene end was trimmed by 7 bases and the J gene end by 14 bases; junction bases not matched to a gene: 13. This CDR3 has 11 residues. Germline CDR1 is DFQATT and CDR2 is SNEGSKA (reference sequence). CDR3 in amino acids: CSGTGPPGSFF. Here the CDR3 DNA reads TGCAGTGGGACAGGACCTCCAGGGTCCTTCTTT.

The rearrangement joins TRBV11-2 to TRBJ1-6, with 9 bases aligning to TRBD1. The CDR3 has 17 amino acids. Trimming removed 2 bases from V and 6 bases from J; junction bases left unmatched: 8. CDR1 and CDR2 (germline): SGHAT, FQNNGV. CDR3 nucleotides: TGTGCCAGCAGCTTACGCCCGGGACAGGGAAGTAATTCACCCCTCCACTTT. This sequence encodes CASSLRPGQGSNSPLHF.

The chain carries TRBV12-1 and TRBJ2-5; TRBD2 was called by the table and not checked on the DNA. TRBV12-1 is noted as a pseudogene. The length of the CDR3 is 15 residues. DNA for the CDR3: TGTGCCTTCCCAGGGACTAGCGGGATCCAAGAGACCCAGTACTTC. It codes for CAFPGTSGIQETQYF.

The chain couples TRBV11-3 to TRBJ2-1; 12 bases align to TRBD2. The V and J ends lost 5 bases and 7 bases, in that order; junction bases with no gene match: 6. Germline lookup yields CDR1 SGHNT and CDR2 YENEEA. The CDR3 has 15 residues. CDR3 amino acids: CASSPRTSGNNEQFF. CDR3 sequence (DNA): TGTGCCAGCAGCCCCCGGACTAGCGGGAATAATGAGCAGTTCTTC.

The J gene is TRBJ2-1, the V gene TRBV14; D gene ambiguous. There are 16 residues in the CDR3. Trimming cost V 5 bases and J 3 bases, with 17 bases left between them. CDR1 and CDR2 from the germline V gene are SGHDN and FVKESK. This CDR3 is CASSESIVGLYNEQFF. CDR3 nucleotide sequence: TGTGCCAGCAGCGAATCCATCGTGGGCCTCTACAATGAGCAGTTCTTC.